The TCR beta chain described here comes from a study of response to subunit inactivated influenza vaccine. General study points: The study's authors posited that every seasonal influenza vaccination enlists few new T cells.

The CDR3 totals 14 residues. Trimming pared 0 bases from V and 6 bases from J, leaving 8 bases between. Germline CDR1 LGHDT, CDR2 YNNKEL (reference sequence). TCRdb reprocessed the RT-PCR reads via MiXCR and lists one record per CDR3 protein. Seen here are over 750,000 distinct CDR3 sequences, approximately 22% observed once, and the top ten hold roughly a tenth. Comments on this clonotype: Its antigen is currently unknown.

The starting material was PBMCs from blood, obtained about 5 days after vaccination. The chain combines TRBV3-1 with TRBJ2-2; no reliable D call. The sequence was obtained from a man aged 45 to 65 who received an inactivated influenza vaccine. The CDR3 sequence is CASSQDFDAGELFF. The CDR3 DNA follows: TGTGCCAGCAGCCAAGATTTTGACGCCGGGGAGCTGTTTTTT.